This T cell receptor (beta chain) was identified during a study of blood T cells in healthy people across ages. Findings and caveats of the study: Aged donors had fewer naive CD4+ cells and lower diversity than long-lived donors. The percentage of naive T cells correlated strongly with TCR beta diversity.

A J-beta primer mix and a sample-barcoded 5' primer were used in a second PCR of about 7 to 12 cycles. TCRdb independently ran MiXCR on the 5' RACE reads; one entry per CDR3 protein. The sample consists of about 1.6 million distinct CDR3 sequences, roughly 30% of them appearing once. For this clonotype: Its specificity is not known. Its ends do not fully match the called genes, so a read error is possible.

The germline V gene encodes CDR1 MGHDK and CDR2 SYGVNS. The CDR3 has 20 residues. Input material: blood. The TCR was taken from a woman in her 30s in good health. The chain joins TRBV25-1 to TRBJ2-6; a possible D gene is TRBD2 (6 bases). The CDR3 sequence: CAGSSPRGKEGDSGANVLTF. The CDR3 DNA sequence: TGTGCCGGCAGTTCTCCTCGGGGGAAGGAAGGAGACTCTGGGGCCAACGTCCTGACTTTC.